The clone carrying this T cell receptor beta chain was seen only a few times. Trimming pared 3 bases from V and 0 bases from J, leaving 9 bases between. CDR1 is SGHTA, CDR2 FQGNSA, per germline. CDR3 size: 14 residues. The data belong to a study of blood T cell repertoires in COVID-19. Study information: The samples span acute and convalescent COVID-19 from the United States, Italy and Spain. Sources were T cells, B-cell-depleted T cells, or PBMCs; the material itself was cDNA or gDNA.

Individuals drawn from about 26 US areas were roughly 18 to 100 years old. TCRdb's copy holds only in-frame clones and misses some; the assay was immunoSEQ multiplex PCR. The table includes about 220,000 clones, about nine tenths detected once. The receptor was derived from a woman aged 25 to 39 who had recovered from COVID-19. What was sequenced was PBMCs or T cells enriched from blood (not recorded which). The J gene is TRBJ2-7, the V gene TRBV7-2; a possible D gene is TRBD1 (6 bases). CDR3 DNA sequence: TGTGCCAGCAGCTTGGGGGCCGTCTCCTACGAGCAGTACTTC. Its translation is CASSLGAVSYEQYF.